Given below is one T cell receptor (beta chain) in context. Its specificity is unknown. This sample is part of a study of cytomegalovirus exposure and HLA in healthy donors. The donors were part of the roughly 120-subject validation cohort, which stood apart from the 666-subject first cohort. J gave up 4 bases and V 5 bases, and 4 bases lay outside the gene matches. The CDR3 has 16 amino acids. Per germline, CDR1 SEHNR and CDR2 FQNEAQ (reference sequence). Clones were read by immunoSEQ multiplex PCR, and TCRdb kept only the in-frame ones, dropping some. Here the sample spans 50,000 or so clones, roughly 87% being singletons. Study-wide results and limits: Rare sequences made up most TCRs, while some public TCRs were found in many donors. There were under 200 TCR beta chains listed as cytomegalovirus-associated.

This chain uses TRBV7-9 with TRBJ2-3; 15 bases fit TRBD2. The sample taken for sequencing was PBMCs. The receptor was derived from a young woman in good health and CMV-seropositive. The CDR3 DNA reads TGTGCCAGCAGCCCGGGACTAGCGGGGGGTGCAGATACGCAGTATTTT. Translating it yields CASSPGLAGGADTQYF.